This T cell receptor (beta chain) was captured by sequencing in a study of cytomegalovirus exposure and HLA in healthy donors. The junction had 4 bases not matched to a gene; V was cut back by 8 bases and J by 8 bases. The CDR3 is made up of 11 amino acids. The germline CDR1 and CDR2 sequences are MNHEY and SMNVEV (reference sequence). The PCR contained 60 Vbeta and 13 Jbeta primers. Data came from immunoSEQ multiplex PCR; TCRdb stores just in-frame clones and leaves some out. The profile shows roughly 130,000 clones, 80% of them singletons. Sequenced sample: PBMCs. The chain has TRBV27 and TRBJ1-1, with 8 positions matching TRBD1. This receptor was identified in a male donor in good health and CMV-seronegative. DNA of the CDR3: TGTGCCAGCGCCAACAGGGGGGAAGCTTTCTTT. This gives the protein CASANRGEAFF.